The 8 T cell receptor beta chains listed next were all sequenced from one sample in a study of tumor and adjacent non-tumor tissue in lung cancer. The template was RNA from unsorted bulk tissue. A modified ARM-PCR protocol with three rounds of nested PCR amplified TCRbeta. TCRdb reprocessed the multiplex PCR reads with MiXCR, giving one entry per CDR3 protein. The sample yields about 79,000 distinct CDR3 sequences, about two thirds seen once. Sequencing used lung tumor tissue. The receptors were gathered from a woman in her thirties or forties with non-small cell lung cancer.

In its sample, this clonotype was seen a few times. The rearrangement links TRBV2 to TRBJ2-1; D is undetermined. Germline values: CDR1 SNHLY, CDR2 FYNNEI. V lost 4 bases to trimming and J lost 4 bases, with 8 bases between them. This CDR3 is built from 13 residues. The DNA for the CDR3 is TGTGCCAGCAGTGCTTTAGGGTACAATGAGCAGTTCTTC. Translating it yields CASSALGYNEQFF.

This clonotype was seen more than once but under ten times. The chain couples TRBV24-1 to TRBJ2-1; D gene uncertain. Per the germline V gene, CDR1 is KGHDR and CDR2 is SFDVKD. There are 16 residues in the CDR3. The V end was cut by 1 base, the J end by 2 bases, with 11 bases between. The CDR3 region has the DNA TGTGCCACCAGTGATTTAGGCGAAGGCGCCTACAATGAGCAGTTCTTC. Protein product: CATSDLGEGAYNEQFF.

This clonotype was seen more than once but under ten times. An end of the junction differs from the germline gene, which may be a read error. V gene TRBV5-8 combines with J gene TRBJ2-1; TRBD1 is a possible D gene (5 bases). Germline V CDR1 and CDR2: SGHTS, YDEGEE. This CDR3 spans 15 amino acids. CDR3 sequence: CASLRAPSSCNEQFF. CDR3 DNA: TGTGCCAGCCTCAGGGCCCCGAGCTCCTGCAATGAGCAGTTCTTC.

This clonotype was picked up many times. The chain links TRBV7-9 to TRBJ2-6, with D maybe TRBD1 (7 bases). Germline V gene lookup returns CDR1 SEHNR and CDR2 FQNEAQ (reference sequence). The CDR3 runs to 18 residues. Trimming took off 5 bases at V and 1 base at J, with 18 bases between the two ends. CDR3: CASSTPTGTGSGANVLTF. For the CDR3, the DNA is TGTGCCAGCAGCACCCCGACAGGGACTGGATCTGGGGCCAACGTCCTGACTTTC.

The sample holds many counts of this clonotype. The CDR3, as DNA: TGTGCCAGCAGCCGCAGGGGCCTGGGGGAGACCCAGTACTTC. Translating it yields CASSRRGLGETQYF. The chain carries TRBV7-8 and TRBJ2-5, with a possible D match to TRBD1 (6 bases). CDR3 length: 14 residues. V lost 5 bases and J lost 5, with 15 bases in between. Germline CDR1 reads SGHVS; CDR2 reads FQNEAQ.

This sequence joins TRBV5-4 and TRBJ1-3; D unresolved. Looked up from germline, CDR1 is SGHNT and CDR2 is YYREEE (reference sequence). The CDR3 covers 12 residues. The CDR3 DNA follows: TGTGACATCAGCATCAGGGGAAACACCATATATTTT. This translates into CDISIRGNTIYF.

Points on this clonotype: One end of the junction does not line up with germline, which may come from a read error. The CDR3 DNA follows: TGTGCCAGCAGTCACTCGTCGGGACGGGGTCTAAATGGCTACACGTTC. It translates to CASSHSSGRGLNGYTF. The chain couples TRBV6-5 to TRBJ1-2, with D possibly TRBD1 on 5 matching bases. The V gene's germline CDR1 is MNHEY and CDR2 SVGAGI. The CDR3 loop spans 16 amino acids.

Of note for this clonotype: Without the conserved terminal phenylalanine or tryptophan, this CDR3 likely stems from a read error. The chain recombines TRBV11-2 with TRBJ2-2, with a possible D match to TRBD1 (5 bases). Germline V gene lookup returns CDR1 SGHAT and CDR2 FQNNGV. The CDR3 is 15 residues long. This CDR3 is CASSPLPGNIGELFC. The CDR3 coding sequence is TGTGCCAGCAGCCCCCTGCCAGGGAACATCGGGGAGCTGTTTTGT.